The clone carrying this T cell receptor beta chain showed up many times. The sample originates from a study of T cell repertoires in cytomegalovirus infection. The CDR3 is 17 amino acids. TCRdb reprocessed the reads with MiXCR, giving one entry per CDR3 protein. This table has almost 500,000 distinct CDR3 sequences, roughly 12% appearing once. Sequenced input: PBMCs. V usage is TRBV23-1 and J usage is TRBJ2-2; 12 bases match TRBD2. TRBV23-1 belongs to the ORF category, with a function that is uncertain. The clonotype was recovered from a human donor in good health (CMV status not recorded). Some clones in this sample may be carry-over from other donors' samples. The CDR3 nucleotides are TGCCCTCAGTCAATCTCGGCTAGCGGGAGGGTCGGCGGGGAGCTGTTTTTT. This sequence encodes CPQSISASGRVGGELFF.